These 29 T cell receptor beta chains were all obtained from the same sample, sequenced in a study of blood T cells in healthy people across ages (dated by TCRdb to the mid-2010s). To prepare the library, 5' RACE was applied. Sequencer: Illumina HiSeq 2500. A second about 7 to 11 cycle PCR used a sample-barcoded 5' primer and a J-beta primer mix. The public reads were reanalyzed by TCRdb: fastp trimming at Q25, MiXCR alignment, in-frame beta chains only. CDR3 protein sequences are deduplicated, and each keeps its most common genes and DNA. This sample lists 500,000 to 650,000 distinct CDR3 sequences; about 25% were detected once. 3.6% of the sample is held by the ten biggest clonotypes. These data were likewise used in another study, on T cells of mothers and their children.

The sequenced sample was blood. These TCRs come from a boy aged 2 to 9 in good health.

This clonotype was seen a few times. The genes are TRBV2 and TRBJ2-2; D uncertain. The germline CDR1 and CDR2 sequences are SNHLY and FYNNEI. The germline V and J ends were trimmed by 6 bases and 0 bases, with 8 bases remaining between them. The CDR3 covers 14 residues. The CDR3: CASSTDTNTGELFF. In nucleotides, the CDR3 is TGTGCCAGCAGCACAGACACGAACACCGGGGAGCTGTTTTTT. Full variable domain (outside the CDR3, taken from reference TRBV2 and TRBJ2-2): EPEVTQTPSHQVTQMGQEVILRCVPISNHLYFYWYRQILGQKVEFLVSFYNNEISEKSEIFDDQFSVERPDGSNFTLKIRSTKLEDSAMYFCASSTDTNTGELFFGEGSRLTVL.

The chain combines TRBV6-1 with TRBJ1-5, with 7 bases matching TRBD1. The CDR3 extends over 18 amino acids. The J segment lost 2 bases and the V segment lost 6 bases, leaving 16 bases of the junction unmatched. Germline V lookup: CDR1 MNHNS, CDR2 SASEGT. This CDR3 reads CASRTEWSGGNRNQPQHF. The CDR3 bases are TGTGCCAGCAGAACGGAATGGTCAGGGGGGAATCGCAATCAGCCCCAGCATTTT.

Note on this clonotype: The junction shows a germline mismatch at one end, possibly a read error. The gene calls are TRBV13 and TRBJ2-4; D may correspond to TRBD1 or TRBD2 (6 bases each). The CDR3 is 15 amino acids. Germline-derived CDR1 and CDR2 are PRHDT and FYEKMQ (reference sequence). The CDR3 spells CASSYEGGLGSIQCF. As DNA, the CDR3 is TGTGCCAGCAGCTACGAGGGGGGATTGGGAAGTATTCAGTGCTTC. Variable domain in full (rest from reference TRBV13 and TRBJ2-4): AAGVIQSPRHLIKEKRETATLKCYPIPRHDTVYWYQQGPGQDPQFLISFYEKMQSDKGSIPDRFSAQQFSDYHSELNMSSLELGDSALYFCASSYEGGLGSIQCFGAGTRLSVL.

About this clonotype itself: Mismatch with germline at one junction end may stem from a read error. This chain joins TRBV29-1 and TRBJ1-1, with D possibly matching TRBD1 (5 bases). This CDR3 is 13 amino acids long. In germline, CDR1 is SQVTM, CDR2 ANQGSEA. The CDR3 nucleotides read TGCAGCGTTCAGGGACGGTCGAACACTGAACCTTTCTTT. Translating gives CSVQGRSNTEPFF. The entire variable domain, with the rest obtained from reference TRBV29-1 and TRBJ1-1, is as follows: SAVISQKPSRDICQRGTSLTIQCQVDSQVTMMFWYRQQPGQSLTLIATANQGSEATYESGFVIDKFPISRPNLTFSTLTVSNMSPEDSSIYLCSVQGRSNTEPFFGQGTRLTVV.

The chain carries TRBV2 and TRBJ2-7, with a weak D call TRBD1 (5 bases). The V gene lost 6 bases and the J gene lost 1 base, with 16 bases spanning the gap. Per the germline V gene, CDR1 is SNHLY and CDR2 is FYNNEI. There are 15 residues in the CDR3. Written as DNA, the CDR3 is TGTGCCAGCAGGGAGTCGACAGACCTTTCCTACGAGCAGTACTTC. This translates into CASRESTDLSYEQYF.

The V and J genes are TRBV28 and TRBJ2-5; possible D gene TRBD2, 5 bases. The J call may be incorrect, as the DNA end agrees better with TRBJ2-7. Per the germline V gene, CDR1 is MDHEN and CDR2 is SYDVKM. The CDR3 runs 15 residues. CDR3 residues: CASSYPLGRGYEQYF. CDR3 coding DNA: TGTGCCAGCAGTTACCCTCTAGGGAGAGGCTACGAGCAGTACTTC.

This clonotype has more than one count but fewer than ten. The J gene is TRBJ2-7, the V gene TRBV10-3; the match to TRBD2 covers 8 bases. V shed 6 bases and J 5 bases; nucleotides not matched to a gene: 6. CDR3 length: 13 amino acids. Germline V lookup: CDR1 ENHRY, CDR2 SYGVKD. The CDR3 DNA sequence: TGTGCCATCAGCGGGAGCGGGAGTCACGAGCAGTACTTC. Its translation: CAISGSGSHEQYF.

V and J are TRBV7-9 and TRBJ1-1, with a possible D match to TRBD1 (6 bases). V lost 6 bases and J 6 bases, leaving 11 bases between the germline ends. The CDR3 covers 12 residues. CDR1 is SEHNR, CDR2 FQNEAQ, per germline (reference sequence). The CDR3 region has the DNA TGTGCCAGCAGGGGGGCGGAACCTGAAGCTTTCTTT. Translated, it gives CASRGAEPEAFF.

The rearrangement joins TRBV3-1 to TRBJ2-1; 7 positions match TRBD2. The germline gives CDR1 LGHDT, CDR2 YNNKEL (reference sequence). The CDR3 is made up of 15 amino acids. The V gene end was trimmed by 5 bases and the J gene end by 2 bases; junction bases not matched to a gene: 6. Written as DNA, the CDR3 is TGTGCCAGCAGCGAAGCGGGGACGACCTACAATGAGCAGTTCTTC. Translation: CASSEAGTTYNEQFF.

This clonotype has only a few counts. No conserved phenylalanine or tryptophan is present at the end of the CDR3, so a read error is the likely explanation. The chain combines TRBV28 with TRBJ1-1, with D possibly TRBD1 on 5 matching bases. From germline, CDR1 is MDHEN and CDR2 SYDVKM. The V end lost 3 bases, the J end lost 1 base, and 21 bases lay between the germline ends. The CDR3 runs to 18 residues. CDR3 amino acids: CASSFLGRAFIANTEAFI. The CDR3 nucleotides read TGTGCCAGCAGTTTTCTCGGCAGGGCTTTTATAGCGAACACTGAAGCTTTCATT.

This clonotype came up many times. The chain is built from TRBV27 and TRBJ2-2; tentative D call: TRBD1 (5 bases). Per germline, CDR1 MNHEY and CDR2 SMNVEV (reference sequence). Trimming removed 2 bases at V and 2 bases at J, with 6 bases between. The CDR3 has 14 residues. This CDR3 is CASSLRGNTGELFF. For the CDR3, the DNA is TGTGCCAGCAGTTTAAGGGGAAACACCGGGGAGCTGTTTTTT.

The table lists this clonotype with a few counts. The V call is TRBV28, the J call TRBJ1-3; 7 nucleotides line up with TRBD1. The junction had 6 bases not matched to a gene; V was cut back by 4 bases and J by 3 bases. CDR1 and CDR2 (germline): MDHEN, SYDVKM. The CDR3 covers 15 residues. As DNA, the CDR3 is TGTGCCAGCAGTTCGGGACAGTTTCTTGGAAACACCATATATTTT. It specifies CASSSGQFLGNTIYF.

This sequence joins TRBV3-1 and TRBJ2-5; TRBD2 is a possible D gene (6 bases). CDR3 length: 13 amino acids. Trimming removed 1 base from V and 14 bases from J, with 17 bases in between. Germline V CDR1 and CDR2: LGHDT, YNNKEL (reference sequence). The CDR3 nucleotides read TGTGCCAGCAGCCAAGGGAGGGCCGGGCCAGCATACTTC. Translated, it gives CASSQGRAGPAYF.

The J gene is TRBJ2-5, the V gene TRBV20-1, with D uncertain. CDR3 length: 16 amino acids. CDR1 and CDR2 (germline): DFQATT, SNEGSKA (reference sequence). This CDR3 reads CGGDDEEEPQSATQYF. In DNA form, the CDR3 reads TGCGGTGGGGATGACGAAGAGGAACCCCAGTCTGCGACCCAGTACTTC.

This clonotype appeared once. The CDR3 protein is CASNGLVAETQYF. The CDR3 DNA reads as TGTGCCAGCAACGGACTAGTTGCTGAGACCCAGTACTTC. This rearrangement joins TRBV2 to TRBJ2-5, with 7 bases lining up with TRBD2. From germline, CDR1 is SNHLY and CDR2 FYNNEI. The CDR3 is 13 residues long. After removal of 7 bases from V and 5 bases from J, the junction contained 7 bases not matched to a gene. Drawing the rest from reference TRBV2 and TRBJ2-5, the complete variable domain is EPEVTQTPSHQVTQMGQEVILRCVPISNHLYFYWYRQILGQKVEFLVSFYNNEISEKSEIFDDQFSVERPDGSNFTLKIRSTKLEDSAMYFCASNGLVAETQYFGPGTRLLVL.

The gene calls are TRBV7-9 and TRBJ2-1, with 12 bases aligning to TRBD2. Trimming removed 3 bases from V and 2 bases from J; junction bases left unmatched: 2. The CDR3 covers 16 residues. Looked up from germline, CDR1 is SEHNR and CDR2 is FQNEAQ (reference sequence). The CDR3 sequence: CASSLTSGSTYNEQFF. CDR3 DNA sequence: TGTGCCAGCAGCTTGACTAGCGGGAGTACCTACAATGAGCAGTTCTTC.

The chain links TRBV9 to TRBJ2-5; maybe TRBD2 (6 bases). V shed 0 bases and J shed 4 bases, with 16 bases lying between them. Looked up from germline, CDR1 is SGDLS and CDR2 is YYNGEE. The CDR3 has 16 residues. The CDR3 DNA reads TGTGCCAGCAGCGTAGGGGTTCGGGTGGAGGGAGAGACCCAGTACTTC. Residues: CASSVGVRVEGETQYF.

The table lists this clonotype with a few counts. This chain links TRBV5-6 with TRBJ1-4, with TRBD1 identical over 9 bases. With V trimmed by 1 base and J by 7 bases, 11 bases remained unmatched. The CDR3 consists of 17 residues. Germline lookup yields CDR1 SGHDT and CDR2 YYEEEE. The CDR3 DNA is TGTGCCAGCAGCTTGATAGAACAGGGGGCGAAACGTGAAAAACTGTTTTTT. This sequence encodes CASSLIEQGAKREKLFF. Looking up the rest from reference TRBV5-6 and TRBJ1-4 gives the full variable domain: DAGVTQSPTHLIKTRGQQVTLRCSPKSGHDTVSWYQQALGQGPQFIFQYYEEEERQRGNFPDRFSGHQFPNYSSELNVNALLLGDSALYLCASSLIEQGAKREKLFFGSGTQLSVL.

CDR3 protein: CSVEIRDTTNYGYTF. The CDR3 DNA is TGCAGCGTCGAAATCCGGGACACCACTAACTATGGCTACACCTTC. The genes are TRBV29-1 and TRBJ1-2, with D maybe TRBD1 (6 bases). V was cut by 6 bases and J by 0 bases, with 17 bases left in between. Germline CDR1 is SQVTM and CDR2 is ANQGSEA. The CDR3 covers 15 residues.

The V call is TRBV24-1, the J call TRBJ2-6; 7 bases are shared with TRBD1. Germline loops: CDR1 KGHDR, CDR2 SFDVKD. This CDR3 is 17 amino acids long. V dropped 11 bases and J dropped 0; count of bases not matched to a gene: 12. CDR3 DNA sequence: TGTGCCATAGCCTCCGGGACAGAAATCTCTGGGGCCAACGTCCTGACTTTC. Its translation is CAIASGTEISGANVLTF.

The chain employs TRBV18 and TRBJ2-2; D is unclear. V lost 5 bases to trimming and J lost 8 bases, with 15 bases between them. Germline V lookup: CDR1 KGHSH, CDR2 LQKENI. The CDR3 is 14 amino acids. The CDR3 DNA reads as TGTGCCAGCTCATCAAACGTTGGCTGGGGGGAGCTGTTTTTT. This encodes CASSSNVGWGELFF.

This clonotype has just a few counts. The V gene is TRBV12-3 or TRBV12-4, the J gene TRBJ2-3, with 9 bases lining up with TRBD2. The CDR3 is 16 amino acids. The V segment lost 0 bases and the J segment 2 bases; nucleotides outside the gene matches: 3. The CDR3 sequence: CASSLAQRGATDTQYF. CDR3 bases: TGTGCCAGCAGTTTAGCGCAGCGGGGGGCCACAGATACGCAGTATTTT.

Many counts were recorded for this clonotype. The genes are TRBV5-4 and TRBJ2-2; no definite D call. The CDR3 is made up of 12 amino acids. Trimming shortened V by 0 bases and J by 6 bases, and 3 bases separated the two germline ends. The germline V gene has CDR1 SGHNT and CDR2 YYREEE (reference sequence). Here the CDR3 DNA reads TGTGCCAGCAGCTTGGACGCCGGGGAGCTGTTTTTT. Translation: CASSLDAGELFF.

This chain joins TRBV6-6 and TRBJ2-6; TRBD1 matches 7 bases. The CDR3 runs 15 residues. Germline V gene sequence: CDR1 MNHNY, CDR2 SVGAGI (reference sequence). Unmatched junction bases numbered 4, after V lost 8 bases and J lost 0 bases. The CDR3 DNA follows: TGTGCCAGCGGGGGACAGATCTCTGGGGCCAACGTCCTGACTTTC. Residues: CASGGQISGANVLTF.

The V gene is TRBV5-1, the J gene TRBJ2-7; tentative D call: TRBD1 (5 bases). Looked up from germline, CDR1 is SGHRS and CDR2 is YFSETQ. This CDR3 region has 17 residues. V was trimmed by 0 bases and J by 4 bases, leaving 20 bases between them. CDR3: CASSLARAPQGVYEQYF. In nucleotides, the CDR3 is TGCGCCAGCAGCTTGGCCCGGGCTCCGCAAGGGGTGTACGAGCAGTACTTC.

In this sample, this clonotype turned up a few times. This sequence joins TRBV20-1 and TRBJ2-7; 9 bases map to TRBD2. V shed 6 bases and J 6 bases; nucleotides not matched to a gene: 12. CDR1 and CDR2 (germline): DFQATT, SNEGSKA (reference sequence). The CDR3 extends over 14 amino acids. The CDR3 DNA sequence: TGCAGTGCCCGCCCATCGGGCGGGAGGGGCGAGCAGTACTTC. The encoded protein is CSARPSGGRGEQYF.

The chain joins TRBV10-2 to TRBJ2-3, with 12 bases lining up with TRBD2. The CDR3 is 16 amino acids. V dropped 6 bases and J dropped 1; count of bases not matched to a gene: 5. Germline-derived CDR1 and CDR2 are WSHSY and SAAADI. CDR3 coding DNA: TGCGCCAGCAGGGCCGGGACTAGCGGGCGCACAGATACGCAGTATTTT. It is translated as CASRAGTSGRTDTQYF.

The chain couples TRBV30 to TRBJ2-7; maybe TRBD1 (5 bases). The germline V and J ends were trimmed by 5 bases and 3 bases, with 11 bases remaining between them. CDR1 is GTSNPN, CDR2 SVGIG, per germline (reference sequence). This CDR3 spans 12 amino acids. The CDR3 DNA follows: TGTGCCTGGGACGACAGAAGCTACGAGCAGTACTTC. It yields the protein CAWDDRSYEQYF.

The table lists this clonotype with a few counts. The rearrangement joins TRBV27 to TRBJ2-7; a weak D match, TRBD1 (6 bases). The V end was cut by 1 base, the J end by 4 bases, with 11 bases between. CDR3 length: 14 residues. The V gene's germline CDR1 is MNHEY and CDR2 SMNVEV (reference sequence). CDR3 residues: CASSLLDSLYEQYF. In DNA form, the CDR3 reads TGTGCCAGCAGTTTATTGGACAGTTTATACGAGCAGTACTTC.